This record concerns one T cell receptor (beta chain) sequence. The data are from a study of cytomegalovirus exposure and HLA in healthy donors. The PCR employed 60 Vbeta primers together with 13 Jbeta primers. The data were produced by immunoSEQ multiplex PCR, yet TCRdb's version contains in-frame clones alone and is incomplete. The sample consists of 90,000 or so clones, roughly 80% of them appearing once. This TCR was recovered from a young man in good health and CMV-seropositive. Sample: PBMCs.

In nucleotides, the CDR3 is TGTGCCAGCAGGAGGGAGTCTAGCTCCTACGAGCAGTACTTC. It encodes CASRRESSSYEQYF. The J gene is TRBJ2-7, the V gene TRBV6-1; perhaps TRBD2 as D (5 bases). CDR3 length equals 14 residues. Per germline, CDR1 MNHNS and CDR2 SASEGT. The V end lost 6 bases, the J end lost 0 bases, and 12 bases lay between the germline ends.